The present T cell receptor (beta chain) was sequenced within a study of T cells in Graves' hyperthyroidism and ophthalmopathy. What was amplified from RNA transcripts were TCR beta CDR3 regions. Researchers ran a first-round RT-PCR on the TCR CDR3 using the HTBI primer set. One entry per CDR3 protein results from TCRdb running MiXCR on the multiplex PCR reads. The top ten hold under 15% of the sample, which has approximately 690,000 distinct CDR3 sequences, approximately 14% seen once. V shed 5 bases and J 6 bases; nucleotides not matched to a gene: 4. The germline gives CDR1 LNHDA, CDR2 SQIVND (reference sequence). The CDR3 extends over 14 amino acids. With duration under 3 months, ophthalmopathy was active: Clinical Activity Score at least 3, NOSPECS at least 4.

Input material: blood. The TCR originated in a woman aged 50 to 60 with Graves' ophthalmopathy. The chain uses TRBV19 and TRBJ2-7; 13 bases agree with TRBD2. Written as DNA, the CDR3 is TGTGCCAGTAGTCCGGGACTAGCGGGACGCGAGCAGTACTTC. This translates into CASSPGLAGREQYF.